These 21 T cell receptor beta chains came from one sample sequenced in a study of human T cells and chemical hapten exposure. As for time point: patch test 1, 2 weeks after DPC sensitization. Treatment of the sample: therapeutic diphenylcyclopropenone sensitization with weekly scalp DPC. TCRdb called the RACE reads again in MiXCR, with one record for every CDR3 protein. The sample contains some 120,000 distinct CDR3 sequences, about an eighth of which appear only once. The sequenced sample was whole blood, obtained in connection with sensitization to the hapten diphenylcyclopropenone (DPC). The receptors were sampled from a woman in her 50s with alopecia areata. Some clones in this sample may be carry-over from other donors' samples.

The chain carries TRBV7-2 and TRBJ2-5; unclear D gene. Germline assignment: CDR1 SGHTA and CDR2 FQGNSA. The CDR3 sequence is 11 residues long. V was shortened by 6 bases and J by 2 bases, with 4 bases between the two germline ends. The CDR3 is CASRAQETQYF. The CDR3 bases are TGTGCCAGCAGGGCGCAAGAGACCCAGTACTTC.

This clonotype has at least ten counts. The chain employs TRBV18 and TRBJ2-7; the match to TRBD1 covers 7 bases. J gave up 2 bases and V 2 bases, and 0 bases lay outside the gene matches. The CDR3 totals 13 residues. Germline V CDR1 and CDR2: KGHSH, LQKENI. CDR3 sequence (DNA): TGTGCCAGCTCACCAGACAGGGCCTACGAGCAGTACTTC. As protein: CASSPDRAYEQYF. The variable domain in full, completed from reference TRBV18 and TRBJ2-7, reads NAGVMQNPRHLVRRRGQEARLRCSPMKGHSHVYWYRQLPEEGLKFMVYLQKENIIDESGMPKERFSAEFPKEGPSILRIQQVVRGDSAAYFCASSPDRAYEQYFGPGTRLTVT.

This clonotype was counted ten times or more. The chain uses TRBV28 and TRBJ2-5, with D hard to call. V lost 3 bases, J lost 5 bases, and 4 bases lay in between. Germline CDR1 and CDR2: MDHEN and SYDVKM. This CDR3 has 11 amino acids. The CDR3: CASSFTETQYF. The CDR3, as DNA: TGTGCCAGCAGTTTCACGGAGACCCAGTACTTC.

This clonotype has just a few counts. The chain joins TRBV6-5 to TRBJ2-7; D ambiguous. The V end was cut by 5 bases, the J end by 10 bases, with 21 bases between. Per germline, CDR1 MNHEY and CDR2 SVGAGI. CDR3 size: 14 residues. In DNA form, the CDR3 reads TGTGCCAGCAGTCCCCTAAACCGGGCCTTGAATCAGTACTTC. Translation: CASSPLNRALNQYF.

V and J are TRBV29-1 and TRBJ2-3; 11 positions match TRBD1. The V segment lost 2 bases and the J segment 1 base; nucleotides outside the gene matches: 11. The CDR3 loop spans 18 amino acids. Germline loops: CDR1 SQVTM, CDR2 ANQGSEA. The DNA for the CDR3 is TGCAGCGTTGAACCTTCACGGACAGGGGGCCTTCGCACAGATACGCAGTATTTT. Amino acid sequence: CSVEPSRTGGLRTDTQYF.

This clonotype has only a few counts. The CDR3 nucleotides read TGTGCCAGCTCACCGAGATCCGAGCCGGATAGGGATGGCTACACCTTC. Amino acid sequence: CASSPRSEPDRDGYTF. The chain combines TRBV18 with TRBJ1-2; the D is unclear. Germline V gene sequence: CDR1 KGHSH, CDR2 LQKENI. The V and J ends lost 3 bases and 6 bases respectively, with 20 bases between them. This CDR3 spans 16 amino acids.

CDR3 sequence: CASSKGRDFQYEQYF. The CDR3 bases are TGCGCCAGCAGCAAAGGAAGGGACTTCCAGTACGAGCAGTACTTC. The chain links TRBV5-1 to TRBJ2-7; D possibly corresponds to TRBD2 (6 bases). Germline lookup yields CDR1 SGHRS and CDR2 YFSETQ. The CDR3 extends over 15 amino acids. Trimming took off 4 bases at V and 4 bases at J, with 18 bases between the two ends. Using reference TRBV5-1 and TRBJ2-7 for the parts outside the CDR3, the full variable domain is KAGVTQTPRYLIKTRGQQVTLSCSPISGHRSVSWYQQTPGQGLQFLFEYFSETQRNKGNFPGRFSGRQFSNSRSEMNVSTLELGDSALYLCASSKGRDFQYEQYFGPGTRLTVT.

CDR3 loop: CSAFHGQENGYTF. The DNA for the CDR3 is TGCAGTGCGTTTCACGGACAGGAAAATGGCTACACCTTC. This sequence joins TRBV20-1 and TRBJ1-2; 7 nucleotides line up with TRBD1. Germline V gene sequence: CDR1 DFQATT, CDR2 SNEGSKA (reference sequence). J was trimmed by 6 bases and V by 6 bases; bases with no gene match: 10. This CDR3 contains 13 residues.

The chain links TRBV7-6 to TRBJ2-5, with D maybe TRBD2 (5 bases). The V and J ends lost 10 bases and 2 bases respectively, with 14 bases between them. The germline gives CDR1 SGHVS, CDR2 FNYEAQ. The CDR3 totals 13 residues. CDR3 coding DNA: TGTGCCACCGCCCGGGGTCCACAAGAGACCCAGTACTTC. It translates to CATARGPQETQYF.

This clonotype was observed many times. The chain recombines TRBV18 with TRBJ1-1; 7 bases agree with TRBD1. CDR1 and CDR2 (germline): KGHSH, LQKENI. CDR3 size: 15 residues. V was pared by 3 bases and J by 1 base, with 5 bases of the junction left unmatched. DNA for the CDR3: TGTGCCAGCTCACCTAGGGACAGCCGGAACACTGAAGCTTTCTTT. Protein sequence: CASSPRDSRNTEAFF.

The rearrangement uses TRBV12-3 or TRBV12-4 and TRBJ2-2, with a tentative D call TRBD2 (6 bases). The ends were cut back, 7 bases at V and 6 bases at J, with 21 bases in the middle. This CDR3 has 16 residues. CDR3 residues: CASNPLGQGGSGELFF. CDR3 nucleotide sequence: TGTGCCAGCAACCCCCTGGGTCAGGGAGGATCCGGGGAGCTGTTTTTT.

The chain combines TRBV28 with TRBJ2-7; D not resolved. The CDR3 runs to 12 residues. V was shortened by 6 bases and J by 0 bases, with 6 bases between the two germline ends. Per germline, CDR1 MDHEN and CDR2 SYDVKM. The CDR3 reads CASRTASYEQYF. Here the CDR3 DNA reads TGTGCCAGCAGAACGGCCTCCTACGAGCAGTACTTC.

The chain couples TRBV3-1 to TRBJ2-5; TRBD2 matches 7 bases. Unmatched junction bases numbered 7, after V lost 4 bases and J lost 5 bases. CDR1 is LGHDT, CDR2 YNNKEL, per germline (reference sequence). The CDR3 totals 14 residues. CDR3 loop: CASSPLAEMETQYF. DNA of the CDR3: TGTGCCAGCAGCCCCCTAGCGGAGATGGAGACCCAGTACTTC.

This clonotype was seen more than once but under ten times. The rearrangement uses TRBV6-5 and TRBJ1-2; TRBD1 might be the D (5 bases). The CDR3 sequence is 14 residues long. The V gene's germline CDR1 is MNHEY and CDR2 SVGAGI. V lost 0 bases to trimming and J lost 8 bases, with 13 bases between them. In DNA, the CDR3 is TGTGCCAGCAGTTACTCGGGCAGGGCTCGGGGCTACACCTTC. Translated: CASSYSGRARGYTF.

This clonotype was found many times. The rearrangement joins TRBV20-1 to TRBJ2-5, with 14 bases fitting TRBD2. The CDR3 has 19 amino acids. With V trimmed by 1 base and J by 4 bases, 14 bases remained unmatched. Germline V gene lookup returns CDR1 DFQATT and CDR2 SNEGSKA (reference sequence). The CDR3 sequence: CSARGQSTSGRATPETQYF. The CDR3 DNA reads TGCAGTGCTAGAGGGCAATCGACTAGCGGGAGGGCCACTCCAGAGACCCAGTACTTC.

This sequence joins TRBV27 and TRBJ1-1, with a possible D match to TRBD1 (6 bases). The V gene lost 7 bases and the J gene lost 1 base, with 16 bases spanning the gap. The CDR3 extends over 15 amino acids. In germline, CDR1 is MNHEY, CDR2 SMNVEV (reference sequence). Written as DNA, the CDR3 is TGTGCCAGCACAACCGGGGGCTCGGGGAACACTGAAGCTTTCTTT. Its protein is CASTTGGSGNTEAFF.

A few counts support this clonotype. J is TRBJ2-7 and V is TRBV6-2 or TRBV6-3, with D possibly TRBD2 on 6 matching bases. Looked up from germline, CDR1 is MNHEY and CDR2 is SVGEGT. Trimming stripped 4 bases from V and 3 bases from J, with 19 bases between. This CDR3 comprises 16 residues. As DNA, the CDR3 is TGTGCCAGCAGTTCCAGAGGAGGGATTGTTCTCTACGAGCAGTACTTC. As protein: CASSSRGGIVLYEQYF.

The sample holds many counts of this clonotype. V usage is TRBV10-1 and J usage is TRBJ1-1; D is unresolved. V dropped 2 bases and J dropped 9 bases, with 7 bases sitting between them. The germline CDR1 and CDR2 sequences are WNHNN and SYGVQD (reference sequence). The CDR3 extends over 11 amino acids. The chain's CDR3 is CASSEGTKAFF. CDR3 nucleotide sequence: TGCGCCAGCAGTGAGGGTACCAAAGCTTTCTTT.

This chain links TRBV7-9 with TRBJ2-2, with 10 bases matching TRBD2. Germline CDR1 and CDR2: SEHNR and FQNEAQ (reference sequence). The CDR3 is 17 residues long. V lost 5 bases, J lost 10 bases, and 16 bases stayed unmatched. Here the CDR3 DNA reads TGTGCCAGCAGCCGATCCCTCATAGCGGGAGGAAGTGAGGAGCTGTTTTTT. Protein sequence: CASSRSLIAGGSEELFF.

This clonotype was picked up many times. This chain uses TRBV18 with TRBJ2-7; D uncertain. The V gene lost 2 bases and the J gene lost 1 base, with 24 bases spanning the gap. The V gene's germline CDR1 is KGHSH and CDR2 LQKENI. The CDR3 loop spans 19 amino acids. In DNA form, the CDR3 reads TGTGCCAGCTCACCAGTCTCTTCTAGGTCGGCGGTTGGGTCCTACGAGCAGTACTTC. Translated, it gives CASSPVSSRSAVGSYEQYF.

This clonotype was observed a few times. The V and J genes are TRBV28 and TRBJ2-5; 8 bases line up with TRBD2. In germline, CDR1 is MDHEN, CDR2 SYDVKM. The CDR3 runs 14 residues. V gave up 5 bases and J gave up 3 bases; unmatched junction bases: 5. The CDR3 reads CASSPGGAKETQYF. CDR3 in DNA: TGTGCCAGCAGTCCGGGAGGGGCAAAAGAGACCCAGTACTTC.